The 8 T cell receptor beta chains presented below share a single source sample, sequenced in a study of cytomegalovirus exposure and HLA in healthy donors. The PCR contained 60 Vbeta and 13 Jbeta primers. Measured with immunoSEQ multiplex PCR; TCRdb has only the in-frame clones, and not every one. The data show 200,000 to 250,000 clones, more than 75% seen once. The material sequenced was PBMCs. All receptors come from a human donor in good health.

This clone was counted once. The V and J genes are TRBV29-1 and TRBJ2-3; no clear D. Germline-derived CDR1 and CDR2 are SQVTM and ANQGSEA. This CDR3 is built from 14 residues. Trimming stripped 4 bases from V and 0 bases from J, with 11 bases between. The CDR3 DNA reads TGCAGCGTTGTTTTGAGAACTAGCACAGATACGCAGTATTTT. This translates into CSVVLRTSTDTQYF.

V gene TRBV4-2 combines with J gene TRBJ2-2; 8 positions match TRBD2. The V gene end was trimmed by 0 bases and the J gene end by 4 bases; junction bases not matched to a gene: 4. Germline CDR1 LGHNA, CDR2 YNFKEQ. The length of the CDR3 is 16 residues. The CDR3 region is CASSQDRTSSTGELFF. The CDR3 nucleotides are TGTGCCAGCAGCCAAGATAGGACTAGCAGCACCGGGGAGCTGTTTTTT.

The J gene is TRBJ2-7, the V gene TRBV7-9, with 10 bases aligning to TRBD1. V lost 5 bases to trimming and J lost 6 bases; unmatched junction nucleotides: 7. Germline V gene lookup returns CDR1 SEHNR and CDR2 FQNEAQ (reference sequence). The CDR3 contains 14 residues. CDR3 region: CASSETGTGVEQYF. As DNA, the CDR3 is TGTGCCAGCAGCGAGACCGGGACAGGGGTCGAGCAGTACTTC.

The sample holds a few counts of this clone. The chain employs TRBV2 and TRBJ2-1; the match to TRBD2 covers 14 bases. This CDR3 is 17 amino acids long. V gave up 0 bases and J gave up 6 bases; unmatched junction bases: 4. CDR1 is SNHLY and CDR2 is FYNNEI in the germline V gene. The CDR3 nucleotides read TGTGCCAGCAGTGAAGCGGGACTAGCGGGAGTGACCAATGAGCAGTTCTTC. Translated: CASSEAGLAGVTNEQFF. The variable domain in full, with the rest retrieved from reference TRBV2 and TRBJ2-1, is EPEVTQTPSHQVTQMGQEVILRCVPISNHLYFYWYRQILGQKVEFLVSFYNNEISEKSEIFDDQFSVERPDGSNFTLKIRSTKLEDSAMYFCASSEAGLAGVTNEQFFGPGTRLTVL.

This sequence joins TRBV2 and TRBJ2-1; TRBD2 might be the D (6 bases). Germline V gene sequence: CDR1 SNHLY, CDR2 FYNNEI. The CDR3 runs 14 residues. Trimming took off 4 bases at V and 3 bases at J, with 10 bases between the two ends. The CDR3 sequence is CASSGSGLYNEQFF. DNA of the CDR3: TGTGCCAGCAGTGGCAGCGGGCTCTACAATGAGCAGTTCTTC.

The chain joins TRBV7-2 to TRBJ2-5; 10 nucleotides agree with TRBD2. The CDR3 runs to 17 residues. The germline V gene has CDR1 SGHTA and CDR2 FQGNSA. With 1 base clipped from V and 5 bases from J, the junction kept 10 bases outside the gene matches. CDR3 DNA: TGTGCCAGCAGCTTAGGGGCTAGCGGGAGTTCGGTCGAGACCCAGTACTTC. This encodes CASSLGASGSSVETQYF.

The chain employs TRBV14 and TRBJ2-7; the D is unclear. The ends were cut back, 2 bases at V and 0 bases at J, with 5 bases in the middle. In germline, CDR1 is SGHDN, CDR2 FVKESK. The CDR3 is 13 residues long. The CDR3 coding sequence is TGTGCCAGCAGCCAAATTAACTCCTACGAGCAGTACTTC. Translated, it gives CASSQINSYEQYF.

V gene TRBV28 combines with J gene TRBJ1-5, with unresolved D. Germline V gene sequence: CDR1 MDHEN, CDR2 SYDVKM. V lost 6 bases to trimming and J lost 3 bases, with 12 bases between them. The CDR3 sequence is 14 residues long. This CDR3 is CASRWRLPNQPQHF. CDR3 DNA: TGTGCCAGCAGATGGCGGTTGCCCAATCAGCCCCAGCATTTT.